The text below deals with one TCR beta chain. The data were produced by immunoSEQ multiplex PCR, yet TCRdb's version contains in-frame clones alone and is incomplete. This table has more than 150,000 clones, 65% to 85% appearing once. The germline CDR1 and CDR2 sequences are MNHNY and SVGAGI (reference sequence). This CDR3 is built from 15 residues. V shed 6 bases, J shed 0 bases, and the junction held 4 bases outside the gene matches. The record originates from a study of blood T cell repertoires in COVID-19. This TCR was recovered from a woman between 25 and 40 years old with acute or convalescent COVID-19. Sequenced: peripheral blood. This rearrangement joins TRBV6-6 to TRBJ2-3; 9 positions agree with TRBD2. The CDR3 region is CASSLLAGSTDTQYF. The CDR3 DNA is TGTGCCAGCAGCCTCCTAGCGGGAAGCACAGATACGCAGTATTTT.